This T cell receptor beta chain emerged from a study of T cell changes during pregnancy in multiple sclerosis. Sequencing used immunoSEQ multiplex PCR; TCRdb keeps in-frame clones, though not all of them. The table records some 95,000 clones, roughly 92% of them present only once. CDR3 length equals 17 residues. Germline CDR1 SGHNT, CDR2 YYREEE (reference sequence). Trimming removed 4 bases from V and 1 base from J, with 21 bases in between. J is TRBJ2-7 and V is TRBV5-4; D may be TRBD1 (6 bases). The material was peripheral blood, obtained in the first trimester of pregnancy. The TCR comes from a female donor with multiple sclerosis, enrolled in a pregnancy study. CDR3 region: CASSNRDTGLGSYEQYF. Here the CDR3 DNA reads TGTGCCAGCAGCAACCGGGACACAGGTTTGGGGTCCTACGAGCAGTACTTC.